The 10 T cell receptor beta chains presented below share a single source sample, sequenced in a study of shared clonotypes between healthy human individuals. TCRdb's copy holds only in-frame clones and misses some; the assay was immunoSEQ multiplex PCR. Among roughly 2.5 million clones, approximately 92% were seen once, and the ten largest hold around 0.14%. The sample taken for sequencing was naive CD4+ T cells sorted from blood. Noted subset: CD45RA+ positively selected. The receptors stem from a man in his late teens or twenties in good health.

The chain couples TRBV19 to TRBJ2-7; 9 nucleotides agree with TRBD1. The V gene end was trimmed by 11 bases and the J gene end by 3 bases; junction bases not matched to a gene: 11. The length of the CDR3 is 14 residues. Looked up from germline, CDR1 is LNHDA and CDR2 is SQIVND (reference sequence). CDR3 nucleotide sequence: TGTGCCGGATCTCTCCTGGACAGGGGCTACGAGCAGTACTTC. It encodes CAGSLLDRGYEQYF.

This clone was recorded only once. This chain uses TRBV6-1 with TRBJ2-7, with 8 bases that match TRBD1. The V and J ends lost 2 bases and 6 bases, in that order; junction bases with no gene match: 6. Per the germline V gene, CDR1 is MNHNS and CDR2 is SASEGT. The CDR3 has 14 amino acids. CDR3 sequence: CASSEMTGAGEQYF. The CDR3 region has the DNA TGTGCCAGCAGTGAAATGACAGGGGCGGGCGAGCAGTACTTC.

The rearrangement joins TRBV7-9 to TRBJ2-1, with 9 nucleotides matching TRBD2. CDR1 and CDR2 from the germline V gene are SEHNR and FQNEAQ (reference sequence). Trimming at V came to 4 bases and at J to 8 bases, leaving 12 bases not matched to a gene. The CDR3 length is 16 residues. The CDR3 bases are TGTGCCAGCAGCTCAGCTGGGCTAGCGGGAACAGATGAGCAGTTCTTC. As protein: CASSSAGLAGTDEQFF.

The V and J genes are TRBV28 and TRBJ1-5; 8 nucleotides line up with TRBD1. The V gene end was trimmed by 7 bases and the J gene end by 7 bases; junction bases not matched to a gene: 12. The CDR3 has 15 residues. The germline gives CDR1 MDHEN, CDR2 SYDVKM. For the CDR3, the DNA is TGTGCCAGCAACCAGTGGGGACAGGTTATACAGCCCCAGCATTTT. This gives the protein CASNQWGQVIQPQHF.

The chain combines TRBV7-6 with TRBJ2-3, with a possible D match to TRBD1 (7 bases). CDR3 length: 15 amino acids. Trimming stripped 5 bases from V and 9 bases from J, with 21 bases between. Germline V gene lookup returns CDR1 SGHVS and CDR2 FNYEAQ. DNA of the CDR3: TGTGCCAGCAGCCCCCAGGGGGGCCGTCCGGTGACGCAGTATTTT. Translating it yields CASSPQGGRPVTQYF. Supplemented by reference TRBV7-6 and TRBJ2-3, the full variable domain reads GAGVSQSPRYKVTKRGQDVALRCDPISGHVSLYWYRQALGQGPEFLTYFNYEAQQDKSGLPNDRFSAERPEGSISTLTIQRTEQRDSAMYRCASSPQGGRPVTQYFGPGTRLTVL.

The V and J genes are TRBV7-8 and TRBJ2-5; the D gene is possibly TRBD1 (7 bases). Germline-derived CDR1 and CDR2 are SGHVS and FQNEAQ. Between the trimmed V and J ends, which lost 4 bases and 5 bases, there was a span of 20 bases. The CDR3 is 16 residues long. The DNA for the CDR3 is TGTGCCAGCAGCTCGCCTAAGACAGGGAGGATGGAGACCCAGTACTTC. It yields the protein CASSSPKTGRMETQYF.

The V and J genes are TRBV6-5 and TRBJ2-7, with 7 nucleotides matching TRBD2. Losses at the gene ends were 6 bases for V and 3 bases for J; bases not matched to a gene: 5. The germline V gene has CDR1 MNHEY and CDR2 SVGAGI. This CDR3 is built from 13 residues. The CDR3 is CASRASGNYEQYF. CDR3 in DNA: TGTGCCAGCAGAGCTAGCGGAAACTACGAGCAGTACTTC.

The chain uses TRBV7-9 and TRBJ1-6, with TRBD1 identical over 9 bases. J lost 8 bases, V lost 1 base, and 15 bases had no gene match. The CDR3 contains 19 residues. The germline CDR1 and CDR2 sequences are SEHNR and FQNEAQ (reference sequence). Here the CDR3 DNA reads TGTGCCAGCAGCTTAGGGTCGGTCAGCGGGACAGGGAGGGATTCACCCCTCCACTTT. The encoded protein is CASSLGSVSGTGRDSPLHF.

The rearrangement joins TRBV6-6 to TRBJ1-6; no clear D gene. The CDR3 contains 15 residues. The V end was cut by 2 bases, the J end by 4 bases, with 9 bases between. Germline lookup yields CDR1 MNHNY and CDR2 SVGAGI (reference sequence). CDR3 residues: CASSYPRNYNSPLHF. CDR3 coding DNA: TGTGCCAGCAGTTACCCCCGTAATTATAATTCACCCCTCCACTTT.

CDR3 region: CASSARTGSYNSPLHF. In DNA, the CDR3 is TGTGCCAGCAGTGCTCGGACAGGGTCCTATAATTCACCCCTCCACTTT. This chain uses TRBV5-4 with TRBJ1-6; the match to TRBD1 covers 8 bases. Germline CDR1 reads SGHNT; CDR2 reads YYREEE (reference sequence). J lost 1 base, V lost 5 bases, and 5 bases had no gene match. The CDR3 spans 16 residues.